The clone carrying this T cell receptor beta chain was detected ten times or more. Its antigen is not identified. This CDR3 has 13 residues. The V end was cut by 5 bases, the J end by 9 bases, with 11 bases between. CDR1 is SGHTA, CDR2 FQGTGA, per germline. These data come from a study of HIV-infected patients and healthy controls. Whole-study results and caveats: CDR3 sharing between individuals was lower in HIV-infected patients than in healthy controls.

Reverse transcription used about 510 ng RNA and constant-region primers for alpha and beta. Using multiplexing indices, alpha and beta chain libraries were generated apart by chain-specific third strand synthesis. TCRdb independently ran MiXCR on the 5' RACE reads; one entry per CDR3 protein. This table holds some 8,700 distinct CDR3 sequences, around 9.3% found once. Follow-up blood was drawn about 14 weeks, roughly three months, after antiretroviral therapy began. The repertoire came from unfractionated whole blood and reflected all unsorted peripheral T cells. An approximately 2.4 ml peripheral blood sample was taken for RNA.

This sample comprised blood, obtained during antiretroviral therapy. The receptor was isolated from an adult with HIV infection. The chain carries TRBV7-3 and TRBJ1-6; D not resolved. In nucleotides, the CDR3 is TGTGCCAGCAGCGCGGATCTGCTTTCACCCCTCCACTTT. Its protein is CASSADLLSPLHF.